Listed below are T cell receptor beta chains from one sample, sequenced in a study of T cells after yellow fever vaccination. MiXCR, applied by TCRdb to the 5' RACE reads, yields one record per CDR3 protein. Of a few hundred thousand distinct CDR3 sequences listed, roughly 17% were seen once; the top ten hold around 15%. The source was PBMCs, collected less than 6 days after the first yellow fever vaccination. The receptors come from a man aged 18-30 years who received the YFV17D yellow fever vaccine. Each CDR3 is given with its conserved first and last residue. D genes are given only for firm matches. Clone size is not always given. Where it is, it says once, few, many or a class for expanded clones.

clone_size	d_call	v_call	j_call	cdr3_nt	cdr3_aa
few	NA	TRBV7-8	TRBJ1-1	TGTGCCAGCAGCCCCAGCGTCACTGAAGCTTTCTTT	CASSPSVTEAFF
few	NA	TRBV9	TRBJ2-3	TGTGCCAGCAGCGCCGAGGTTGGGGGCGCGGGAGATACGCAGTATTTT	CASSAEVGGAGDTQYF
NA	TRBD1	TRBV7-9	TRBJ1-4	TGTGCCAGCAGCTTGTGGACAGGGGGTAATGAAAAACTGTTTTTT	CASSLWTGGNEKLFF
few	TRBD1	TRBV18	TRBJ1-5	TGTGCCAGCTCACCTAACGAACAGGGGACATTTCAGCCCCAGCATTTT	CASSPNEQGTFQPQHF
few	TRBD1	TRBV19	TRBJ1-3	TGTGCCACAAGTCGGAACAGGGGGGACGGAAACACCATATATTTT	CATSRNRGDGNTIYF
NA	NA	TRBV4-3	TRBJ2-3	TGCGCCAGCAGCCAAGATAACGTCAGACGGGATACGCAGTATTTT	CASSQDNVRRDTQYF
NA	TRBD2	TRBV19	TRBJ2-5	TGTGCCAGTAGTACAACTAGCGGGACCTCCCAAGAGACCCAGTACTTC	CASSTTSGTSQETQYF
NA	NA	TRBV7-8	TRBJ2-3	TGTGCCAGCAGCCTCTATAGGGGTTCGAAAAATACGCAGTATTTT	CASSLYRGSKNTQYF
NA	TRBD1	TRBV7-2	TRBJ2-5	TGTCCCAGCAGCTCGGGACAGGGACAAGAGACCCAGTACTTC	CPSSSGQGQETQYF
many	TRBD2	TRBV29-1	TRBJ2-3	TGCAGCGTTCTGACTAGCGGGGCCCCTCTGAATACGCAGTATTTT	CSVLTSGAPLNTQYF
NA	NA	TRBV5-4	TRBJ2-3	TGTGCCAGCAGCTTGCGCGCAGGTGAAGGGGATACGCAGTATTTT	CASSLRAGEGDTQYF
NA	NA	TRBV5-1	TRBJ1-6	TGCGCCAGCAGCTTGAGCCCTGACAGACCCAATTCACCCCTCCACTTT	CASSLSPDRPNSPLHF
NA	NA	TRBV29-1	TRBJ1-1	TGCAGCTCAGTGGGGCTGAACACTGAAGCTTTCTTT	CSSVGLNTEAFF
NA	NA	TRBV28	TRBJ1-4	TGTGCCAGCAGTTTGCTCAGGGACACTGAAAAACTGTTTTTT	CASSLLRDTEKLFF
few	NA	TRBV7-9	TRBJ1-2	TGTGCCAGCAGCTCCTACATTGGGGGGAAGAACTATGGCTACACCTTC	CASSSYIGGKNYGYTF
NA	TRBD1	TRBV12-3/TRBV12-4	TRBJ2-4	TGTGCCAGCAGCACGGGACAGGAAAACATTCTGTACTTC	CASSTGQENILYF
many	TRBD1	TRBV5-1	TRBJ1-1	TGCGCCAGCAGCTTGGTGACAGGGGATGTCGCTGAAGCTTTCTTT	CASSLVTGDVAEAFF
many	NA	TRBV3-1	TRBJ2-5	TGTGCCAGCAGCCAAGATAAAGAGACCCAGTACTTC	CASSQDKETQYF
NA	TRBD2	TRBV27	TRBJ2-4	TGTGCCAGCACGTCTCGACTAGCGGGGGGACTAGCCAAAAACATTCAGTACTTC	CASTSRLAGGLAKNIQYF
NA	NA	TRBV6-5	TRBJ2-7	TGTGCCAGCAGGTACGGGACACAGGATTTGGAGCAGTACTTC	CASRYGTQDLEQYF
NA	NA	TRBV7-2	TRBJ2-1	TGTGCCAGCAGCTTTTGGCCAGGAGAGCAGTTCTTC	CASSFWPGEQFF
NA	NA	TRBV18	TRBJ1-2	TGTGCCAGCTCCCAAAGCGGTGCAGGGTCGGGCTATGGCTACACCTTC	CASSQSGAGSGYGYTF
NA	TRBD1	TRBV11-2	TRBJ1-6	TGTGCCAGCAGCCGGGACAGGGTCCATTCACCCCTCCACTTT	CASSRDRVHSPLHF
NA	NA	TRBV6-8	TRBJ2-5	TGTGCCAGTCCCTGTTTAAGAGAGACCCAGTACTTC	CASPCLRETQYF
NA	TRBD2	TRBV7-2	TRBJ2-1	TGTGCCAGCAGCTTATCGGAATTAGGAGCGGGGGCCCGGCTGTTCTCCTACAATGAGCAGTTCTTC	CASSLSELGAGARLFSYNEQFF
NA	TRBD1	TRBV6-1	TRBJ2-7	TGTGCCAGCAGGAATCGACAGGGGAGCTCCTACGAGCAGTACTTC	CASRNRQGSSYEQYF
few	NA	TRBV18	TRBJ2-4	TGTGCCAGCTCACCACATAGGGACGACATTCAGTACTTC	CASSPHRDDIQYF
NA	NA	TRBV12-3/TRBV12-4	TRBJ2-2	TGTGCCAGCAGTCAGGGGTACCCTCTTGAGCTGTTTTTT	CASSQGYPLELFF
few	TRBD2	TRBV5-4	TRBJ2-7	TGTGCCAGCAGCTTTAGCGGGGCCCTCTACGAGCAGTACTTC	CASSFSGALYEQYF
once	NA	TRBV5-1	TRBJ1-1	TGCGCCAGCAGCTTGGCAGGGGTCTCCACTGAAGCTTTCTTT	CASSLAGVSTEAFF
few	TRBD2	TRBV5-5	TRBJ2-3	TGTGCCAGCAGGCATGTAGCGGGGCCTAGCACAGATACGCAGTATTTT	CASRHVAGPSTDTQYF
few	NA	TRBV10-3	TRBJ1-3	TGTGCCATCAGTGATCGGACCTCTGGAAACACCATATATTTT	CAISDRTSGNTIYF
NA	NA	TRBV20-1	TRBJ2-5	TGCAGTGCTAGAAAACGGGGCGGGGAGACCCAGTACTTC	CSARKRGGETQYF
NA	NA	TRBV5-1	TRBJ1-2	TGCGCCAGCAGTCGAGAGCTTAACTATGGCTACACCTTC	CASSRELNYGYTF
once	NA	TRBV12-3/TRBV12-4	TRBJ2-7	TGTGCCAGCAGTCTGCTGCCGAACGAGCAGTACTTC	CASSLLPNEQYF
NA	TRBD1	TRBV7-9	TRBJ1-2	TGTGCCAGTGGGACAGGTGGTCCTAACTATGGCTACACCTTC	CASGTGGPNYGYTF
NA	TRBD1	TRBV12-3/TRBV12-4	TRBJ1-1	TGTGCCAGCAGTGGGGAGACAGGGGCCGCGGCTTTCTTT	CASSGETGAAAFF
few	TRBD1	TRBV7-9	TRBJ1-1	TGTGCCAGCAGCTTACTACAGGGGAGCAGGACTGAAGCTTTCTTT	CASSLLQGSRTEAFF
few	TRBD2	TRBV12-3/TRBV12-4	TRBJ2-3	TGTGCCAGCAGTTTGCGGGGGACCCGCACAGATACGCAGTATTTT	CASSLRGTRTDTQYF
many	TRBD1	TRBV18	TRBJ1-2	TGTGCCAGCTCACGGGACACCGCAGGGGGACATGGCTACACCTTC	CASSRDTAGGHGYTF
NA	NA	TRBV2	TRBJ1-2	TGTGCCAGCAGTGTTCGACAGGCACACTTC	CASSVRQAHF
few	TRBD2	TRBV4-2	TRBJ2-3	TGTGCCAGCAGCCCCCTGCGGGGGACGAGCACAGATACGCAGTATTTT	CASSPLRGTSTDTQYF
NA	NA	TRBV4-3	TRBJ1-1	TGCGCCAGCAGCTTGGTCGGGGGCTCTGAAGCTTTCTTT	CASSLVGGSEAFF
few	TRBD1	TRBV14	TRBJ1-1	TGTGCCAGCAGCATCGGGACAGGGGGCTGGAACACTGAAGCTTTCTTT	CASSIGTGGWNTEAFF
few	TRBD1	TRBV4-1	TRBJ1-6	TGCGCCAGCAGCCCGTGGGACAGTTACTCACCCCTCCACTTT	CASSPWDSYSPLHF
NA	NA	TRBV3-1	TRBJ2-1	TGTGCCAGCAGCCAAACGACAACCAAGCAGTTCTTC	CASSQTTTKQFF
NA	NA	TRBV5-1	TRBJ2-2	TGCGCCAGCAGATCTGGGGACACCGGGGAGCTGTTTTTT	CASRSGDTGELFF
NA	TRBD1	TRBV5-1	TRBJ1-6	TGCGCCAGCAGCTTGGTACAGGGGAGGAATTCACCCCTCCACTTT	CASSLVQGRNSPLHF
NA	TRBD2	TRBV28	TRBJ2-1	TGTGCCAGCAGTACGCGGGGGGGGGCCAGCTCCTACAATGAGCAGTTCTTC	CASSTRGGASSYNEQFF
NA	NA	TRBV6-5	TRBJ2-5	TGTGCCAGCAGTTACTCGGGCAGATCGGGGACCCAGTACTTC	CASSYSGRSGTQYF
NA	NA	TRBV7-2	TRBJ2-5	TGTGCCAGCAGCCCAACCCCACTCAGGGGTGAGACCCAGTACTTC	CASSPTPLRGETQYF
once	NA	TRBV20-1	TRBJ1-2	TGCAGTGCTAGAGACCTCCTCAGTATCTATGGCTACACCTTC	CSARDLLSIYGYTF
NA	TRBD2	TRBV20-1	TRBJ2-5	TGCAGTGCTCAGCTAGCGGGGGGGTCCCAAGAGACCCAGTACTTC	CSAQLAGGSQETQYF
few	TRBD2	TRBV4-1	TRBJ2-3	TGCGCCAGCAGCCAAGATCGGGGGGGCTTGACAGATACGCAGTATTTT	CASSQDRGGLTDTQYF
NA	TRBD2	TRBV7-9	TRBJ2-1	TGTGCCAGCAGCTGGAGCGAGCGGGGACCAGCCTACAATGAGCAGTTCTTC	CASSWSERGPAYNEQFF